This T cell receptor (beta chain) was recorded in a study of a mutant IDH1 vaccine in newly diagnosed glioma (dated by TCRdb to the early 2020s). Study-level background: Vaccination started 4-6 weeks after radiotherapy alone, or was given together with temozolomide cycles in the groups whose treatment included chemotherapy. Of the roughly 32 treated patients, around 62% were male and roughly 38% were female, and a mean age of 40.4 years was recorded. Prior to enrollment, standard therapy consisting of radiotherapy alone, temozolomide alone, or radiochemotherapy with temozolomide had been administered to patients, with the combination being received by most patients. The week-35 safety follow-up took place at visit V12, and the week-47 end of study took place at visit V13. Peripheral blood was drawn at six visits: V03 (baseline), V05, V07, V10, V12 and V13. For exploratory analyses, 25 to 30 treated patients had longitudinal TCRB deep sequencing done wherever samples were available.

In the case of this clone: This receptor's antigen is unknown. Nothing much larger sits one base from this clone, and base qualities are not available.

The sample's time point, from its label and the paper: week 35, safety follow-up. Each vaccine dose was 300 ug of a 20-mer mutant IDH1 peptide in Montanide, given subcutaneously with topical imiquimod. Eight vaccinations were administered to patients in weeks 1, 3, 5, 7, 11, 15, 19 and 23, corresponding to visits V03 through V10. All donors had newly diagnosed IDH1-mutant astrocytomas of WHO grade 3 or 4 that showed loss of nuclear ATRX. The samples were drawn from NOA16, a multicentre, single-arm, open-label phase I trial in Germany that tested a mutant IDH1 peptide vaccine in humans for the first time. The DNeasy Blood and Tissue Kit was used to extract genomic DNA from EDTA blood for TCRB sequencing. What the research found in general, with its limitations: Changes in the top peripheral T cell clonotypes picked up by TCRB sequencing did not appear to be linked to pseudoprogression. PBMC samples for TCRB deep sequencing were selected based on availability. It was noted by the authors that analyses of patient blood samples could not be reproduced owing to sample limitations. Immune responses induced by the vaccine were seen in around 93% of patients across multiple MHC alleles.

The library was made by the immunoSEQ multiplex PCR assay. The hsTCRB Kit was used according to the manufacturer's protocol to amplify rearranged TCR beta chain sequences. TCRB libraries were sequenced on an Illumina MiSeq. In the original analysis: The kit vendor's proprietary platform handled demultiplexing, trimming and gene mapping. The source is immuneACCESS, and TCRdb retained only in-frame sequences with V and J called. Part of the clones is not carried over; for the studies checked, unresolved V genes explain less than half of this, and the remainder is unexplained. Clone size and V and J calls were adopted from that table, with D and trimming inferred from the DNA. Recorded for this sample are around 31,000 clones; 78% of them occurred a single time. The ten largest account for approximately 10% of the sample. The germline V gene specifies SGHDN as CDR1 and FVKESK as CDR2. Reading from cysteine to phenylalanine, the CDR3 counts 15 amino acids. Kept here is only the CDR3 DNA, which spans 45 bases and is read in frame from base 1. Ends trimmed: V by 6 bases, J by 0 bases; bases unmatched to a gene: 8.

The sequence derives from a woman in her thirties or forties with glioma. The material was PBMCs, obtained from a glioma patient whose treatment included an IDH1 peptide vaccine. Here the chain combines TRBV14 and TRBJ2-7; TRBD1 matches 7 bases in the middle. The CDR3 region has the sequence CASSFDRATSYEQYF. The sequence in DNA is TGTGCCAGCAGTTTCGACAGGGCAACCTCCTACGAGCAGTACTTC.